Below, one TCR beta chain is given with its context. Its antigen is unknown. The CDR3 spans 13 residues. Trimming took 4 bases from V and 4 from J; bases not matched to a gene: 7. Germline lookup yields CDR1 SQVTM and CDR2 ANQGSEA. This sample was taken from a study of tumor-infiltrating lymphocytes in primary liver carcinoma. Findings and limits, study-wide: Less overlap was seen in tumor-adjacent and tumor-blood pairs than in tumor region pairs. Significantly greater top-250-clone fractions characterized tumors relative to blood (p = 0.039).

Without any cell sorting, roughly 18-31 mg of bulk tissue yielded co-extracted RNA and DNA. There were only treatment-naive patients, all with chronic HBV infection. The input was approximately 500 ng total RNA; TCR beta cDNA was made from it with a constant-region primer. ARM-PCR was slightly modified, and three nested multiplex PCR rounds with it gave rise to the TCR beta libraries. Two initial PCR rounds of about 11 cycles each paired TRBV1-TRBV30 forward primers with a C-beta reverse primer. MiXCR was run by TCRdb on the multiplex PCR reads, yielding one entry per CDR3 protein. The sample carries some 87,000 distinct CDR3 sequences, less than 75% recorded once.

This rearrangement joins TRBV29-1 to TRBJ2-7; 7 bases match TRBD2. This TCR was sampled from a man aged 40-50 years with primary liver carcinoma and hepatitis B virus infection. Material for sequencing was tumor-adjacent normal liver tissue. The CDR3 is CSVGIQGGYEQYF. CDR3 DNA: TGCAGCGTTGGAATTCAGGGAGGGTACGAGCAGTACTTC.